The rows below give T cell receptor beta chains drawn from one sample of a study of early T cells in non-severe SARS-CoV-2 infection. TCRdb ran MiXCR on the 5' RACE reads and lists one entry per CDR3 protein. The data show about 98,000 distinct CDR3 sequences, roughly 13% seen once. The sample taken for sequencing was whole blood. All receptors derive from an adult who was a healthcare worker with PCR-confirmed SARS-CoV-2 infection or an uninfected control (not recorded which). Each CDR3 is given with its conserved first and last residue. A D gene is named only where the DNA matches it firmly. Size is omitted from some rows. Given values are once, few, many or a class for expanded clones.

j_call d_call v_call clone_size cdr3_nt cdr3_aa
TRBJ2-3 NA TRBV5-8 NA TGTGCCAGCAGCCGGGCCCAGGACACAGATACGCAGTATTTT CASSRAQDTDTQYF
TRBJ2-7 TRBD1 TRBV28 few TGTGCCAGCAGGGCCCGGGACAGGGCCTACGAGCAGTACTTC CASRARDRAYEQYF
TRBJ2-2 NA TRBV7-3 many TGTGCCAGCAGCCCAAACACCGGGGAGCTGTTTTTT CASSPNTGELFF
TRBJ2-4 NA TRBV6-6 many TGTGCCAGCAGTTTTGGGGGCTCGGAGATGCTAGCCAAAAACATTCAGTACTTC CASSFGGSEMLAKNIQYF
TRBJ2-3 NA TRBV7-9 NA TGTGCCAGCAGTATGGACGGATCTAGCACAGATACGCAGTATTTT CASSMDGSSTDTQYF
TRBJ1-5 TRBD1 TRBV6-5 once TGTGCCAGCAGTCGGACAGGGAATCAGCCCCAGCATTTT CASSRTGNQPQHF
TRBJ1-6 NA TRBV12-3/TRBV12-4 many TGTGCCAGCAAAGACCAGGGTCGCTCCTATAATTCACCCCTCCACTTT CASKDQGRSYNSPLHF
TRBJ1-2 NA TRBV20-1 NA TGCAGTGCTAGCCCGACAGGCCTCCTGTATGGCTACACCTTC CSASPTGLLYGYTF
TRBJ2-3 NA TRBV7-9 NA TGTGCCAGCGGCACAGATACGCAGTATTTT CASGTDTQYF
TRBJ2-7 TRBD2 TRBV20-1 NA TGCAGTGCTGTGACTAGCGGGTTAACCTACGAGCAGTACTTC CSAVTSGLTYEQYF
TRBJ1-1 NA TRBV20-1 NA TGCAGTGCTAGAGATACACACGGACTGAACACTGAAGCTTTCTTT CSARDTHGLNTEAFF
TRBJ2-2 TRBD2 TRBV4-3 NA TGCGCCAGCAGCCAGGAGCCTAGCGGGAGAGGCACCGGGGAGCTGTTTTTT CASSQEPSGRGTGELFF
TRBJ2-6 NA TRBV20-1 many TGCAGTGCTAGAGTCAGTCAGGGCCTCTCTGGGGCCAACGTCCTGACTTTC CSARVSQGLSGANVLTF
TRBJ2-7 NA TRBV11-2 many TGTGCCAGCAGCTTAGTTGAAAATTACGAGCAGTACTTC CASSLVENYEQYF
TRBJ2-1 NA TRBV3-1 few TGTGCCAGCAGCGGAGCGGGCTCCTACAATGAGCAGTTCTTC CASSGAGSYNEQFF
TRBJ2-5 NA TRBV9 NA TGTGCCAGCAGCGCCGATAGTGGGTCCCAAGAGACCCAGTACTTC CASSADSGSQETQYF
TRBJ2-2 TRBD2 TRBV7-2 many TGTGCCAGCAGCTTAGTCGGTAGTAGCGGGAGTGCCGGGGAGCTGTTTTTT CASSLVGSSGSAGELFF
TRBJ2-1 TRBD2 TRBV12-3/TRBV12-4 many TGTGCCAGCAGTTTCGGCGGGAGCTCCTACAATGAGCAGTTCTTC CASSFGGSSYNEQFF
TRBJ2-1 NA TRBV5-6 few TGTGCCAGCAGCTTGGGGCAGCGGCCCTACAATGAGCAGTTCTTC CASSLGQRPYNEQFF
TRBJ2-7 TRBD1 TRBV20-1 many TGCAGTGCTAGAGCAGGACAGGGGGCCCACTACGAGCAGTACTTC CSARAGQGAHYEQYF
TRBJ2-1 NA TRBV12-3/TRBV12-4 NA TGTGCCAGCAGTTTGGCGGGGCTGGTTGAGCAGTTCTTC CASSLAGLVEQFF
TRBJ2-7 NA TRBV18 NA TGTGCCAGCTCGCCCGGGAGCTCCGAGTACGAGCAGTACTTC CASSPGSSEYEQYF
TRBJ2-7 NA TRBV29-1 NA TGCAGCGTTGTCAGTATCTCCTACGAGCAGTACTTC CSVVSISYEQYF
TRBJ2-3 TRBD1 TRBV15 many TGTGCCACCAGCAGCCCAGAGGACAGGGTTTCCACAGATACGCAGTATTTT CATSSPEDRVSTDTQYF
TRBJ2-5 TRBD1 TRBV9 few TGTGCCAGCAGCGTCGACAGGGAAGAGACCCAGTACTTC CASSVDREETQYF
TRBJ1-4 NA TRBV5-6 NA TGTGCCAGCAGCTTGGCGGGGGCTGGAGAAAAACTGTTTTTT CASSLAGAGEKLFF
TRBJ1-1 NA TRBV20-1 NA TGCAGTGCCCGCCCAGGGGACACTGAAGCTTTCTTT CSARPGDTEAFF
TRBJ2-5 TRBD2 TRBV6-6 many TGTGCCAGCAGTTGGCGGGAGAAGGTCAGGGAGACCCAGTACTTC CASSWREKVRETQYF
TRBJ2-7 TRBD2 TRBV5-4 many TGTGCCAGCAGCGCTGGGACTAGCGGGATTCGGTCTGGCGAGCAGTACTTC CASSAGTSGIRSGEQYF
TRBJ2-1 NA TRBV10-2 NA TGCGCCAGCGGTTGGGGTAGCGGTAGCTCCTACAATGAGCAGTTCTTC CASGWGSGSSYNEQFF
TRBJ1-2 NA TRBV20-1 NA TGCAGTGCCTTAAACCGGGAAACGGGATACTTTTTCTATGGCTACACCTTC CSALNRETGYFFYGYTF
TRBJ1-4 NA TRBV6-6 few TGTGCCAGCAGCCTAAACGGAGCACTGTTTTTT CASSLNGALFF
TRBJ2-7 NA TRBV6-2/TRBV6-3 NA TGTGCCAGCGTTTTGACAGTCAGCTCCTACGAGCAGTACTTC CASVLTVSSYEQYF
TRBJ2-1 NA TRBV7-2 NA TGTGCCAGCAGCCTGGGACTCAATGAGCAGTTCTTC CASSLGLNEQFF
TRBJ2-2 NA TRBV2 many TGTGCCAGCGGCAGGGACGACACCGGGGAGCTGTTTTTT CASGRDDTGELFF
TRBJ1-6 NA TRBV5-6 NA TGTGCCAGCAGCTTGACAAATTCACCCCTCCACTTT CASSLTNSPLHF